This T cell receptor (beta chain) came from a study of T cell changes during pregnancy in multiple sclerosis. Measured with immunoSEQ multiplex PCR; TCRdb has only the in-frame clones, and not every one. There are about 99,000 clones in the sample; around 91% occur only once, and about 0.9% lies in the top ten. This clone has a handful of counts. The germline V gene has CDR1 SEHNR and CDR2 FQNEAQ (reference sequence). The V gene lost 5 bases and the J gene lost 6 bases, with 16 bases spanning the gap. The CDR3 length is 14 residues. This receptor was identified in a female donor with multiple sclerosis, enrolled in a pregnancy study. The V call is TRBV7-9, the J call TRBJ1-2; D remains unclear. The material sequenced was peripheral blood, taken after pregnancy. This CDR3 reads CASSPSGRRNGYTF. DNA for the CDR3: TGTGCCAGCAGCCCCAGCGGGCGACGGAATGGCTACACCTTC.